What follows are 29 T cell receptor beta chains derived from one specimen sequenced in a study of Graves' ophthalmopathy and Graves' hyperthyroidism. Scientists amplified the TCR beta CDR3 regions from RNA transcripts. A first-round RT-PCR used HTBI primers, followed by a second-round multiplex PCR. Via MiXCR, TCRdb re-called the multiplex PCR reads, giving one row per CDR3 protein. Here the sample spans roughly 350,000 distinct CDR3 sequences, about 18% being singletons. The specimen was peripheral blood. Source of these receptors: an adult woman with stable Graves' hyperthyroidism.

The rearrangement links TRBV9 to TRBJ2-5; maybe TRBD1 (8 bases). Looked up from germline, CDR1 is SGDLS and CDR2 is YYNGEE. V lost 4 bases to trimming and J lost 9 bases, with 13 bases between them. CDR3 length equals 12 residues. The CDR3 is CASSQGAGAQYF. The CDR3 DNA reads as TGTGCCAGCAGCCAGGGGGCGGGAGCCCAGTACTTC.

This clonotype showed up many times. The J gene is TRBJ2-7, the V gene TRBV28; no clear D gene. Germline CDR1 is MDHEN and CDR2 is SYDVKM. V was pared by 5 bases and J by 5 bases, with 13 bases between. The CDR3 runs 13 residues. DNA for the CDR3: TGTGCCAGCAGTCTAGAAGGGCGCGACGAGCAGTACTTC. Translating it yields CASSLEGRDEQYF.

This sequence joins TRBV3-1 and TRBJ1-2; 9 positions match TRBD1. V gave up 5 bases and J gave up 2 bases; unmatched junction bases: 3. This CDR3 comprises 14 residues. Looked up from germline, CDR1 is LGHDT and CDR2 is YNNKEL (reference sequence). The CDR3 DNA is TGTGCCAGCAGCGTGGGGACAGGGAACTATGGCTACACCTTC. Protein: CASSVGTGNYGYTF. Based on the CDR3 plus reference TRBV3-1 and TRBJ1-2, the full variable domain is DTAVSQTPKYLVTQMGNDKSIKCEQNLGHDTMYWYKQDSKKFLKIMFSYNNKELIINETVPNRFSPKSPDKAHLNLHINSLELGDSAVYFCASSVGTGNYGYTFGSGTRLTVV.

The V and J genes are TRBV6-2 or TRBV6-3 and TRBJ2-1; D perhaps matches TRBD2 (6 bases). The V gene lost 6 bases and the J gene lost 2 bases, with 17 bases spanning the gap. This CDR3 has 16 residues. The V gene's germline CDR1 is MNHEY and CDR2 SVGEGT. CDR3 bases: TGTGCCAGCAGCGTCGGAAGCGGGCCTACCTACAATGAGCAGTTCTTC. Its translation is CASSVGSGPTYNEQFF.

This clonotype was observed at least ten times. The chain has TRBV7-8 and TRBJ2-5; D call uncertain. Trimming cost V 2 bases and J 3 bases, with 7 bases left between them. Germline V gene sequence: CDR1 SGHVS, CDR2 FQNEAQ. The CDR3 contains 13 residues. CDR3: CASSLSREETQYF. The CDR3 DNA is TGTGCCAGCAGCTTAAGTAGGGAAGAGACCCAGTACTTC.

This clonotype was seen repeatedly, ten times or more. CDR3 sequence: CASSLRGIGGELFF. DNA for the CDR3: TGTGCCAGCAGTTTACGGGGAATAGGCGGGGAGCTGTTTTTT. The chain joins TRBV6-5 to TRBJ2-2; a weak D match, TRBD2 (5 bases). Germline CDR1 is MNHEY and CDR2 is SVGAGI. With 4 bases removed from V and 7 bases from J, the gap between germline ends came to 13 bases. CDR3 length: 14 amino acids.

There are many counts of this clonotype. This CDR3 is CASLGREGIQYF. CDR3 DNA: TGTGCCTCTCTCGGGCGGGAGGGCATTCAGTACTTC. This sequence joins TRBV11-2 and TRBJ2-4, with TRBD2 matching 9 bases. Losses at the gene ends were 11 bases for V and 9 bases for J; bases not matched to a gene: 8. The CDR3 runs to 12 residues. The germline V gene has CDR1 SGHAT and CDR2 FQNNGV.

This clonotype was seen at least ten times. The V gene is TRBV7-6, the J gene TRBJ2-5, with 10 bases lining up with TRBD1. J lost 2 bases, V lost 5 bases, and 8 bases had no gene match. Per the germline V gene, CDR1 is SGHVS and CDR2 is FNYEAQ. The CDR3 consists of 16 residues. For the CDR3, the DNA is TGTGCCAGCAGCCATACCCGGGACAGGGGTCAAGAGACCCAGTACTTC. Protein sequence: CASSHTRDRGQETQYF.

This clonotype has a count of ten or more. This chain links TRBV18 with TRBJ2-7; D ambiguous. This CDR3 has 12 residues. Germline V gene sequence: CDR1 KGHSH, CDR2 LQKENI. The germline V and J ends were trimmed by 4 bases and 0 bases, with 4 bases remaining between them. The CDR3 DNA is TGTGCCAGCTCACGAGCCTCCTACGAGCAGTACTTC. Translation: CASSRASYEQYF. Complete variable domain (other parts from reference TRBV18 and TRBJ2-7): NAGVMQNPRHLVRRRGQEARLRCSPMKGHSHVYWYRQLPEEGLKFMVYLQKENIIDESGMPKERFSAEFPKEGPSILRIQQVVRGDSAAYFCASSRASYEQYFGPGTRLTVT.

This clonotype was detected many times. The chain carries TRBV7-2 and TRBJ2-7, with 11 bases identical to TRBD2. Germline V gives CDR1 SGHTA, CDR2 FQGNSA. The CDR3 consists of 17 residues. V trimming: 5 bases; J trimming: 7 bases; junction bases outside the gene matches: 16. The CDR3 region is CASSPRTSGRAYGEQYF. The CDR3, as DNA: TGTGCCAGCAGCCCACGAACTAGCGGGAGAGCGTATGGTGAGCAGTACTTC. The full variable domain, in which reference TRBV7-2 and TRBJ2-7 provide the parts outside the CDR3, is GAGVSQSPSNKVTEKGKDVELRCDPISGHTALYWYRQSLGQGLEFLIYFQGNSAPDKSGLPSDRFSAERTGGSVSTLTIQRTQQEDSAVYLCASSPRTSGRAYGEQYFGPGTRLTVT.

There are many counts of this clonotype. The V gene is TRBV19, the J gene TRBJ1-5, with 9 bases that match TRBD1. This CDR3 comprises 14 residues. V was pared by 9 bases and J by 7 bases, with 10 bases of the junction left unmatched. Germline loops: CDR1 LNHDA, CDR2 SQIVND (reference sequence). The CDR3 nucleotides read TGTGCCAGCAAGCCGGGACAGGGATTACAGCCCCAGCATTTT. Translated, it gives CASKPGQGLQPQHF.

There are many counts of this clonotype. The V and J genes are TRBV28 and TRBJ1-1; D gene ambiguous. Trimming removed 6 bases at V and 10 bases at J, with 15 bases between. Per germline, CDR1 MDHEN and CDR2 SYDVKM. The length of the CDR3 is 12 residues. Here the CDR3 reads CASSPEYSRAFF. The CDR3 DNA follows: TGTGCCAGCAGCCCCGAGTACAGTAGAGCTTTCTTT.

The V gene is TRBV30, the J gene TRBJ2-1, with a weak D call TRBD2 (6 bases). CDR1 and CDR2 (germline): GTSNPN, SVGIG (reference sequence). V was shortened by 0 bases and J by 12 bases, with 12 bases between the two germline ends. The CDR3 extends over 12 amino acids. The CDR3 DNA follows: TGTGCCTGGAGTGTCGCTTCGGGAGTGCAGTTCTTC. Amino acid sequence: CAWSVASGVQFF.

This clonotype has more than one count but fewer than ten. Being one base from a much bigger clone, this may be a read error. Because the CDR3's place on the DNA is in doubt, the DNA is left out and the CDR3 is given as listed by TCRdb. The chain joins TRBV9 to TRBJ2-2; TRBD1 reflects the table's D call only, with no check against the DNA. CDR1 and CDR2 from the germline V gene are SGDLS and YYNGEE. Both ends counted, the CDR3 spans 14 residues. CDR3 region: CASSVGQGIGELVF.

This clonotype appeared many times. The DNA of the CDR3 is TGTGCCAGCAGCCCACGAGGCGGCAGGGATTCACCCCTCCACTTT. It yields the protein CASSPRGGRDSPLHF. The chain has TRBV7-9 and TRBJ1-6, with D tentatively TRBD1 (5 bases). Germline assignment: CDR1 SEHNR and CDR2 FQNEAQ (reference sequence). The CDR3 extends over 15 amino acids. Trimming stripped 5 bases from V and 8 bases from J, with 16 bases between.

Many counts were recorded for this clonotype. This chain connects TRBV4-1 to TRBJ2-6; no clear D. The CDR3 totals 20 residues. V lost 0 bases to trimming and J lost 0 bases, with 18 bases between them. CDR1 and CDR2 (germline): MGHRA, YSYEKL. This chain's CDR3 is CASSQDPLGIYDSGANVLTF. The CDR3 bases are TGCGCCAGCAGCCAAGACCCTCTTGGGATTTACGACTCTGGGGCCAACGTCCTGACTTTC.

This clonotype occurred many times. CDR3 amino acids: CATTPGQGMNTEAFF. The CDR3 DNA sequence: TGTGCCACCACCCCGGGACAGGGAATGAACACTGAAGCTTTCTTT. The V gene is TRBV10-3, the J gene TRBJ1-1; 9 positions agree with TRBD1. The germline gives CDR1 ENHRY, CDR2 SYGVKD. V lost 10 bases to trimming and J lost 0 bases; unmatched junction nucleotides: 9. This CDR3 comprises 15 residues.

The DNA for the CDR3 is TGTGCCAGCCGAACACCCGGGACCCTCTATGGCTACACCTTC. Translating gives CASRTPGTLYGYTF. The V call is TRBV28, the J call TRBJ1-2, with TRBD1 as a possible D gene (5 bases). Deletions cut 8 bases from V and 4 bases from J, with 17 bases between. This CDR3 has 14 amino acids. Per germline, CDR1 MDHEN and CDR2 SYDVKM.

The CDR3 DNA reads as TGTGCCAGCAGTTTAGCGGGGGCGAGCACCGGGGAGCTGTTTTTT. This codes for CASSLAGASTGELFF. The chain couples TRBV6-2 or TRBV6-3 to TRBJ2-2; 9 bases are shared with TRBD2. CDR1 MNHEY and CDR2 SVGEGT come from the germline V gene. This CDR3 region has 15 residues. J gave up 4 bases and V 4 bases, and 4 bases lay outside the gene matches.

There are a few counts of this clonotype. The chain recombines TRBV2 with TRBJ2-2; possible D gene TRBD2, 5 bases. The length of the CDR3 is 14 residues. The germline gives CDR1 SNHLY, CDR2 FYNNEI. With 4 bases removed from V and 1 base from J, the gap between germline ends came to 7 bases. The DNA for the CDR3 is TGTGCCAGCAGTGGGGGAGAGAACACCGGGGAGCTGTTTTTT. It codes for CASSGGENTGELFF.

This clonotype was picked up many times. This chain connects TRBV2 to TRBJ2-7; 7 nucleotides align to TRBD1. From germline, CDR1 is SNHLY and CDR2 FYNNEI. This CDR3 spans 14 amino acids. V was clipped by 5 bases and J by 2 bases; unmatched bases: 6. The CDR3 DNA follows: TGTGCCAGCAGTACAGGGGTCTATCCCTACGAGCAGTACTTC. Its translation: CASSTGVYPYEQYF.

This clonotype was seen at least ten times. The chain is built from TRBV20-1 and TRBJ2-7; TRBD1 aligns across 9 bases. Germline V gives CDR1 DFQATT, CDR2 SNEGSKA (reference sequence). Germline trimming cut 5 bases from V and 2 bases from J; bases unmatched to any gene: 10. There are 15 residues in the CDR3. CDR3 amino acids: CSAPTSGQGTYEQYF. The CDR3 nucleotides are TGCAGTGCTCCAACCTCGGGACAGGGCACCTACGAGCAGTACTTC.

This clonotype was seen repeatedly, ten times or more. The chain carries TRBV6-1 and TRBJ2-2; the match to TRBD1 covers 10 bases. The junction had 1 base not matched to a gene; V was cut back by 3 bases and J by 6 bases. Looked up from germline, CDR1 is MNHNS and CDR2 is SASEGT. The CDR3 spans 14 residues. The CDR3 reads CASSDGQGAGELFF. The CDR3 DNA is TGTGCCAGCAGTGACGGACAGGGGGCCGGGGAGCTGTTTTTT.

At least ten counts were recorded for this clonotype. The J gene is TRBJ1-5, the V gene TRBV6-2 or TRBV6-3; TRBD1 aligns across 9 bases. The CDR3 has 14 amino acids. Trimming at V came to 6 bases and at J to 6 bases, leaving 6 bases not matched to a gene. Germline loops: CDR1 MNHEY, CDR2 SVGEGT. The CDR3 region has the DNA TGTGCCAGCAGAAAGGGGACAGGGTCTCAGCCCCAGCATTTT. Its protein is CASRKGTGSQPQHF.

Comment on this clonotype: A single base separates this from a much larger clone, so it may be a read error. CDR3 nucleotide sequence: TGTGCCAGCAGCTCCCCAGGCCGAGGGTTGGCAGAGACCCAGTACTTC. The encoded protein is CASSSPGRGLAETQYF. The chain carries TRBV11-2 and TRBJ2-5, with D perhaps matching TRBD2 (5 bases). V lost 4 bases to trimming and J lost 4 bases, with 19 bases between them. The CDR3 covers 16 residues. The germline V gene encodes CDR1 SGHAT and CDR2 FQNNGV. Combining the CDR3 with reference TRBV11-2 and TRBJ2-5 gives the whole variable domain EAGVAQSPRYKIIEKRQSVAFWCNPISGHATLYWYQQILGQGPKLLIQFQNNGVVDDSQLPKDRFSAERLKGVDSTLKIQPAKLEDSAVYLCASSSPGRGLAETQYFGPGTRLLVL.

This clonotype has just a few counts. The J gene is TRBJ2-2, the V gene TRBV2, with 8 bases lining up with TRBD1. The germline V gene has CDR1 SNHLY and CDR2 FYNNEI. The ends lost 7 bases at V and 6 bases at J; junction bases unmatched: 7. The CDR3 spans 14 residues. CDR3 protein: CASTLDREAGELFF. The CDR3 DNA follows: TGTGCCAGCACCCTGGACAGGGAAGCCGGGGAGCTGTTTTTT.

The sample holds many counts of this clonotype. The chain uses TRBV4-3 and TRBJ2-5; 8 nucleotides line up with TRBD1. V was pared by 2 bases and J by 5 bases, with 7 bases of the junction left unmatched. CDR1 LGHNA and CDR2 YSLEER come from the germline V gene. This CDR3 has 15 amino acids. The CDR3, as DNA: TGCGCCAGCAGCCAATCCCGACAGGGGCGTGAGACCCAGTACTTC. This codes for CASSQSRQGRETQYF.

The chain joins TRBV4-1 to TRBJ1-3; D gene unclear. Trimming left V 4 bases short and J 1 base short, with 5 bases between. There are 13 residues in the CDR3. Per the germline V gene, CDR1 is MGHRA and CDR2 is YSYEKL. The CDR3 region has the DNA TGCGCCAGCAGCCCCTCTTCTGGAAACACCATATATTTT. It is translated as CASSPSSGNTIYF.

This clonotype was recorded at least ten times. The V gene is TRBV5-1, the J gene TRBJ1-2; D not resolved. V dropped 5 bases and J dropped 4 bases, with 12 bases sitting between them. The CDR3 is made up of 13 amino acids. Looked up from germline, CDR1 is SGHRS and CDR2 is YFSETQ. The CDR3 spells CASRGLKAYGYTF. The CDR3 coding sequence is TGCGCCAGCAGAGGGTTGAAGGCCTATGGCTACACCTTC.